This T cell receptor beta chain was profiled in a study of T cells after yellow fever vaccination. Notes on the study in general: Of the clonotypes, a small share occurred in both CD4 and CD8 compartments. Abundant bulk-population clonotypes could contaminate the FACS-sorted repertoires.

Trimming at V came to 2 bases and at J to 1 base, leaving 3 bases not matched to a gene. This CDR3 is 16 amino acids long. Germline lookup yields CDR1 MNHNY and CDR2 SVGAGI (reference sequence). TCRdb ran MiXCR on the 5' RACE reads and lists one entry per CDR3 protein. The sample includes 310,000 or so distinct CDR3 sequences, around 4% seen only once; the top ten take 23%. This clonotype was seen many times. Its antigen is currently unknown. Sequences were derived from PBMCs, sampled on the day of the yellow fever booster vaccination. The chain recombines TRBV6-6 with TRBJ2-5; 11 bases are shared with TRBD2. The TCR comes from a man younger than 30 who received the YFV17D yellow fever vaccine. The CDR3, as DNA: TGTGCCAGCAGTTACGGGGGGACTAGCGGCCAAGAGACCCAGTACTTC. This sequence encodes CASSYGGTSGQETQYF.